This TCR beta chain was retrieved from a study of blood T cell repertoires in COVID-19. Study in general: The study drew acute and convalescent COVID-19 samples from the United States, Italy and Spain. In each case, the material was cDNA or gDNA derived from T cells, B-cell-depleted T cells, or PBMCs.

In the source study's methods: Amplification of reference gene primers provided the estimated nucleated cell counts. Clones were sequenced by immunoSEQ multiplex PCR, and TCRdb holds only the in-frame ones, with some missing. The DNA was the basis for D and trimming; V, J and clone size are from that table. The data contain approximately 210,000 clones, about nine tenths of them seen just once; the ten biggest clones take up 2.2%. The clonotype was recovered from a man younger than 45 who had recovered from COVID-19. Material: peripheral blood.

Here the CDR3 DNA reads TGTGCCAGCAGCCGATCGACAGGTCCAACCTACGAGCAGTACTTC. Its protein product is CASSRSTGPTYEQYF. The V call is TRBV7-9, the J call TRBJ2-7; D perhaps matches TRBD1 (6 bases). The V gene lost 5 bases and the J gene lost 2 bases, with 16 bases spanning the gap. Germline lookup yields CDR1 SEHNR and CDR2 FQNEAQ (reference sequence). CDR3 length: 15 residues.